The clone carrying this T cell receptor beta chain has ten or more counts. The target antigen is unknown. TCRdb ran MiXCR on the reads and lists one entry per CDR3 protein. This table has approximately 250,000 distinct CDR3 sequences, under 8.5% appearing once. V was shortened by 1 base and J by 1 base, with 8 bases between the two germline ends. Germline V gene sequence: CDR1 SGHRS, CDR2 YFSETQ. This CDR3 has 14 residues. These data are taken from a study of T cell repertoires in cytomegalovirus infection. As for the study in general: A matching HLA type, together with CMV infection, was signaled by public TCR beta signatures. Overall study results and limits: In two of eight donors, the top clonotype was HLA-C-restricted CMV-specific. People with CMV and the relevant HLA were identified by cumulative public TCR beta family frequency.

This chain links TRBV5-1 with TRBJ1-1; D gene unclear. The sample consisted of PBMCs. The sequence was collected from a human donor in good health (CMV status not recorded). Some clones in this sample may be carry-over from other donors' samples. For the CDR3, the DNA is TGCGCCAGCAGCTTGCAGGCCTCGAACACTGAAGCTTTCTTT. Its protein product is CASSLQASNTEAFF.